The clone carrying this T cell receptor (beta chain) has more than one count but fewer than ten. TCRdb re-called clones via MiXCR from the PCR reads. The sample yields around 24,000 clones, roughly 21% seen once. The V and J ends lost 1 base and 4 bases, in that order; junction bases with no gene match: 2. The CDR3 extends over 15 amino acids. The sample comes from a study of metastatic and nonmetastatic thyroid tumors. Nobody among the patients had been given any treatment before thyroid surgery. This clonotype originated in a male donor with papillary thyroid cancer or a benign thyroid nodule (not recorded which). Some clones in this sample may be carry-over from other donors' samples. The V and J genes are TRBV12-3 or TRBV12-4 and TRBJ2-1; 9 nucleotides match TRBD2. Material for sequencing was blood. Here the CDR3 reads CASSLETSGYNEQFF. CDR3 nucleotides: TGTGCCAGCAGTTTAGAGACTAGCGGATACAATGAGCAGTTCTTC.